The 10 T cell receptor beta chains reported below all come from one sample, sequenced in a study of CXCR3-negative and CXCR3-positive naive CD8 T cells. Findings of the study overall: When CXCR3-positive naive cells were set against CXCR3-negative naive cells, the former had more hydrophobic TRB CDR3s.

The authors prepared UMI-labeled TRB cDNA libraries by 5' RACE. One entry per CDR3 protein, without DNA, is what TCRdb gives after re-calling the 5' RACE reads. This sample lists 130,000 to 150,000 distinct CDR3 sequences; its ten largest clones have roughly 0.27%. Their antigens remain unidentified. Specimen: naive CXCR3+ CD8+ T cells from blood. Indicated subset: CD45RO-CCR7+CD27+CD95- naive CD8+ T cells expressing CXCR3 (TNR3+). The receptors here all came from a human donor in good health. Some clones in this sample may be carry-over from other donors' samples.

V and J are TRBV9 and TRBJ2-7; checking the TCRdb D call of TRBD1 is not possible without DNA. This CDR3 comprises 15 residues. The germline V gene has CDR1 SGDLS and CDR2 YYNGEE. The CDR3 here is CASSVVPDGTYEQYF.

The CDR3 here is CASTLPDTFSGNTIYF. This rearrangement joins TRBV14 to TRBJ1-3; TCRdb proposes TRBD1, but this gene call is untestable without DNA. The CDR3 contains 16 residues. Germline-derived CDR1 and CDR2 are SGHDN and FVKESK.

The chain links TRBV29-1 to TRBJ2-7. This CDR3 contains 12 residues. CDR1 is SQVTM, CDR2 ANQGSEA, per germline. CDR3 sequence reads: CSVADDSYEQYF.

The chain joins TRBV20-1 to TRBJ2-3; TCRdb lists TRBD2, though no DNA is available to test this call. The germline gives CDR1 DFQATT, CDR2 SNEGSKA (reference sequence). This CDR3 has 16 amino acids. CDR3 sequence reads: CSAREPSGGDADTQYF.

The J gene is TRBJ2-7, the V gene TRBV7-6; TCRdb lists TRBD1, though no DNA is available to test this call. This CDR3 has 14 amino acids. From germline, CDR1 is SGHVS and CDR2 FNYEAQ. CDR3 in amino acids: CASSSRRDHYEQYF.

The chain combines TRBV20-1 with TRBJ2-7. CDR3 length equals 13 residues. Germline V lookup: CDR1 DFQATT, CDR2 SNEGSKA (reference sequence). The CDR3 sequence is CSAYTLRNYEQYF.

The chain employs TRBV4-3 and TRBJ1-1; checking the TCRdb D call of TRBD1 is not possible without DNA. The CDR3 loop spans 15 amino acids. Germline CDR1 LGHNA, CDR2 YSLEER. CDR3 residues: CASSQVKAPGTEAFF.

The rearrangement uses TRBV5-5 and TRBJ2-2; TCRdb indicates TRBD1, and absent DNA this call remains unverified. CDR3 length equals 15 residues. Germline assignment: CDR1 SGHKS and CDR2 YYEKEE (reference sequence). The CDR3 loop reads CASSLGQGVTGELFF.

The V gene is TRBV4-1, the J gene TRBJ2-5. The germline CDR1 and CDR2 sequences are MGHRA and YSYEKL. The CDR3 spans 14 residues. CDR3 protein: CASSQETEEETQYF.

This chain links TRBV27 with TRBJ2-5. Germline CDR1 is MNHEY and CDR2 is SMNVEV (reference sequence). The CDR3 runs to 13 residues. CDR3 residues: CASSLSFGETQYF.